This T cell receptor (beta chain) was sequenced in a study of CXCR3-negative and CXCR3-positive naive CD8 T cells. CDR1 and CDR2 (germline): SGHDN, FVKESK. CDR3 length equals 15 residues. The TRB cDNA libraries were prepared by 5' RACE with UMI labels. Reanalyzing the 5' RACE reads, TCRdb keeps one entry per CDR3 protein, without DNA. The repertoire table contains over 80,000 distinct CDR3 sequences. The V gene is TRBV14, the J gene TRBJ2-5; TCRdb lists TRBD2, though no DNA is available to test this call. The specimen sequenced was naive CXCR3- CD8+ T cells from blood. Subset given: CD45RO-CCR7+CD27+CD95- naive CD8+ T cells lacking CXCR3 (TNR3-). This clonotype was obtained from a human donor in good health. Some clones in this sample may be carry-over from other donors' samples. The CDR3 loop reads CASSPPAGGLETQYF.